A selection of T cell receptor beta chains follows, all from one sample in a study of cytomegalovirus exposure and HLA in healthy donors. Using immunoSEQ multiplex PCR, the repertoire was profiled, and TCRdb retains in-frame clones only, with some absent. The sample shows about 180,000 clones, around 82% of them seen only once. Specimen: PBMCs. The source of these receptors is a woman in her twenties or thirties in good health and CMV-seropositive. The CDR3 runs from the conserved cysteine through the conserved F or W. D genes are given only for firm matches. A clone size is listed for some rows: how often the clone was seen (once, few, many), or a class if it is expanded.

j_call v_call d_call clone_size cdr3_nt cdr3_aa
TRBJ2-5 TRBV28 . . TGTGCCAGCAGGCGACAAGAGACCCAGTACTTC CASRRQETQYF
TRBJ1-2 TRBV19 . . TGTGCCAGTAGTATGCCTTGGACAGCGAACTATGGCTACACCTTC CASSMPWTANYGYTF
TRBJ2-5 TRBV18 . . TGTGCCAGCTCCGACATTCAAGAGACCCAGTACTTC CASSDIQETQYF
TRBJ2-7 TRBV9 . once TGTGCCAGCAGCGTAGTCCCAGGATCCTACGAGCAGTACTTC CASSVVPGSYEQYF
TRBJ2-7 TRBV4-2 TRBD1 . TGTGCCAGCAGCCAAGGACAGGGGGTCCCGAGCTCCTACGAGCAGTACTTC CASSQGQGVPSSYEQYF
TRBJ1-4 TRBV9 . . TGTGCCAGCAGCGTAGGGCAGTATAATGAAAAACTGTTTTTT CASSVGQYNEKLFF
TRBJ2-1 TRBV19 TRBD1 . TGTGCCATCAGCGACAGGGGCTTCTACAATGAGCAGTTCTTC CAISDRGFYNEQFF
TRBJ2-1 TRBV9 . . TGTGCCAGCAGCGTGAGGGCTGGGTTGGATGAGCAGTTCTTC CASSVRAGLDEQFF
TRBJ2-7 TRBV4-1 TRBD2 . TGCGCCAGCAGCCAAGAACGGGGACTAGGAGTGATAAGCGAGCAGTACTTC CASSQERGLGVISEQYF
TRBJ2-3 TRBV7-6 . . TGTGCCAGCAGCTTTAAGTTCTCGGTATCGCAGTATTTT CASSFKFSVSQYF
TRBJ2-5 TRBV4-1 . . TGCGCCAGTACACCCACGGGGGTCCTCGGCACGACCCAGTACTTC CASTPTGVLGTTQYF
TRBJ2-1 TRBV29-1 TRBD1 . TGCAGCGTTGGTGGACAGGGCCCGAATGAGCAGTTCTTC CSVGGQGPNEQFF
TRBJ2-1 TRBV11-2 . few TGTGCCAGCAGCTCCGGGGTCCGAAGCTCCTACAATGAGCAGTTCTTC CASSSGVRSSYNEQFF
TRBJ2-2 TRBV19 TRBD1 . TGTGCCAGTAGTGGGACAGTTAACACCGGGGAGCTGTTTTTT CASSGTVNTGELFF
TRBJ1-3 TRBV4-2 . . TGTGCCAGCAGCCGCGGCAGGGCGCCTGGAAACACCATATATTTT CASSRGRAPGNTIYF
TRBJ2-3 TRBV5-1 . . TGCGCCAGTGGGACTCAAGGTTCCTACACAGATACGCAGTATTTT CASGTQGSYTDTQYF
TRBJ2-2 TRBV2 . . TGTGCCAGCAGCCTTACTCGACAGGTGGGGACCGGGGAGCTGTTTTTT CASSLTRQVGTGELFF
TRBJ1-2 TRBV4-1 TRBD1 . TGCGCCAGCAGCCAACCGGACAGGGGATCCTATGGCTACACCTTC CASSQPDRGSYGYTF
TRBJ2-7 TRBV7-6 TRBD1 . TGTGCCAGCAGCTGGGACAGCTCCTACGAGCAGTACTTC CASSWDSSYEQYF
TRBJ2-7 TRBV30 TRBD1 . TGTGCCTTGGGAAAGGGGGCACCTTCCTACGAGCAGTACTTC CALGKGAPSYEQYF
TRBJ2-7 TRBV12-1 . . TGTGCCAGCAGCACAAACCCGTACGAGCAGTACTTC CASSTNPYEQYF
TRBJ2-3 TRBV5-4 . few TGTGCCAGCAGCCTAATCGGAGATACGCAGTATTTT CASSLIGDTQYF
TRBJ2-1 TRBV7-9 TRBD2 . TGTGCCAGCAGCCCGGGACTAGCGGGGGGGAGAATTAATGAGCAGTTCTTC CASSPGLAGGRINEQFF
TRBJ2-2 TRBV4-2 TRBD1 few TGTGCCAGCAGCCAAGTCGGACAGGACCCGAACACCGGGGAGCTGTTTTTT CASSQVGQDPNTGELFF
TRBJ2-2 TRBV19 TRBD2 . TGTGCCAGTAGCCGTATCCGACTAGCGGGGGACACCGGGGAGCTGTTTTTT CASSRIRLAGDTGELFF
TRBJ2-2 TRBV12-5 TRBD1 . TGTGCTAGTGGTTTCGGACAGGGGAACACCGGGGAGCTGTTTTTT CASGFGQGNTGELFF
TRBJ1-4 TRBV4-3 TRBD1 . TGCGCCAGCAGCCAAGACAGGGGGCGCGGTGAAAAACTGTTTTTT CASSQDRGRGEKLFF
TRBJ2-1 TRBV11-3 . . TGTGCCAGCAGCTTAGTCTTGGGGCAGTTGGATAATGAGCAGTTCTTC CASSLVLGQLDNEQFF
TRBJ2-1 TRBV5-1 TRBD1 . TGCGCCAGCAGCTTACGGGGACAGGGGAATGAGCAGTTCTTC CASSLRGQGNEQFF
TRBJ1-6 TRBV6-6 . . TGTGCCAGCAGCCAATGGGGGGTCGGTTCACCCCTCCACTTT CASSQWGVGSPLHF
TRBJ2-2 TRBV28 TRBD2 . TGTGCCAGCAGTTTATTGACTCCGGGGGGGCTAGAGCTGTTTTTT CASSLLTPGGLELFF
TRBJ1-2 TRBV4-3 . . TGCGCCAGCAGCCAAGATGGTACAGGTTCAGCCTATGGCTACACCTTC CASSQDGTGSAYGYTF
TRBJ1-6 TRBV10-3 . . TGTGCCATCAGTGGCGGGGACCCATATAATTCACCCCTCCACTTT CAISGGDPYNSPLHF
TRBJ2-7 TRBV15 TRBD1 . TGTGCCACCAGCGTCAACCGGGACAGGGGCCACGAGCAGTACTTC CATSVNRDRGHEQYF
TRBJ2-3 TRBV6-5 TRBD2 few TGTGCCAGCAGTCGACTAGCGGGGGACACAGATACGCAGTATTTT CASSRLAGDTDTQYF
TRBJ2-2 TRBV9 TRBD2 few TGTGCCAGCAGCCCAGGTGCGGGGGGCGCGAACACCGGGGAGCTGTTTTTT CASSPGAGGANTGELFF